A single T cell receptor beta chain is shown here with its context. Produced via immunoSEQ multiplex PCR; TCRdb's table is partial and in-frame only. Of around 37,000 clones detected, around nine tenths appear once; the ten largest clones hold under 7.5%. These data come from a study of T cell changes during pregnancy in multiple sclerosis. This sequence was found in a female donor with multiple sclerosis, enrolled in a pregnancy study. The specimen was CD8+ T cells from peripheral blood mononuclear cells, collected in the third trimester of pregnancy.

As DNA, the CDR3 is TGCGCCAGCAGTGATATGGCCGCGGACTCCTATAATTCACCCCTCCACTTT. Encoded protein: CASSDMAADSYNSPLHF. The J gene is TRBJ1-6, the V gene TRBV10-1; D not resolved. Germline CDR1 is WNHNN and CDR2 is SYGVQD (reference sequence). The CDR3 runs to 17 residues. The ends were cut back, 3 bases at V and 0 bases at J, with 12 bases in the middle.